These T cell receptor beta chains were read from a single sample in a study of cytomegalovirus exposure and HLA in healthy donors. Sequenced by immunoSEQ multiplex PCR; TCRdb stores in-frame clones only, minus some. Its table records tens of thousands of clones. Source material: PBMCs. Receptors originate from a man aged 30-40 years in good health and CMV-seronegative. Each CDR3 is given with its conserved first and last residue. D genes are given only for firm matches.

DNA	CDR3	V	J	D
TGTGCCAGCAGAACCCAGGGGGCGCGTGGCTACACCTTC	CASRTQGARGYTF	TRBV5-4	TRBJ1-2	TRBD1
TGCAGCGTCCGCACAGCGGGAGTTTTGTACGAGCAGTACTTC	CSVRTAGVLYEQYF	TRBV29-1	TRBJ2-7	TRBD2
TGTGCCAGCAGCCAGGGAAGTAATAATCAGCCCCAGCATTTT	CASSQGSNNQPQHF	TRBV7-9	TRBJ1-5	.
TGTGCCAGCAGTTCGACTAGCGGGGCGAGTACGCAGTATTTT	CASSSTSGASTQYF	TRBV6-6	TRBJ2-3	TRBD2
TGTGCCAGCAGCCCGAGTGGGGGCTCCGACAATGAGCAGTTCTTC	CASSPSGGSDNEQFF	TRBV4-2	TRBJ2-1	.
TGTGCCAGCAGCTTGGGACCGGGACAGAGCTATGGCTACACCTTC	CASSLGPGQSYGYTF	TRBV5-4	TRBJ1-2	TRBD1
TGCACCCTGGGGGGGGGCGTTGGCAATCAGCCCCAGCATTTT	CTLGGGVGNQPQHF	TRBV29-1	TRBJ1-5	.
TGTGCCAGCAGCTTAACTGGGACAGGGGGAGAGACCCAGTACTTC	CASSLTGTGGETQYF	TRBV7-3	TRBJ2-5	TRBD1
TGTGCCAGCAGCCCACCGGGACAAGCAATGTTACTGAACACTGAAGCTTTCTTT	CASSPPGQAMLLNTEAFF	TRBV7-3	TRBJ1-1	.
TGCGCCAGCAGCTTGACGGGGGAGACCTACGAGCAGTACTTC	CASSLTGETYEQYF	TRBV5-1	TRBJ2-7	.
TGTGCCAGCAGTTTTTCAGGGGCGAATCAGCCCCAGCATTTT	CASSFSGANQPQHF	TRBV27	TRBJ1-5	.
TGCAGCGCCATGGCCGGGACTACCACAGATAAGCAGTATTTT	CSAMAGTTTDKQYF	TRBV29-1	TRBJ2-3	TRBD2
TGTGCCAGCAGCTTAATGGACAGCTCCTACGAGCAGTACTTC	CASSLMDSSYEQYF	TRBV7-9	TRBJ2-7	.
TGTGCCAGCTCACCCCAGATCACAGCTGAAGCTTTCTTT	CASSPQITAEAFF	TRBV18	TRBJ1-1	.
TGCAGTTTACAGGGGACGGCTGGCTACACCTTC	CSLQGTAGYTF	TRBV20-1	TRBJ1-2	TRBD1
TGTGCCAGCAGCCCGACCAGGGCGGGGACAGATACGCAGTATTTT	CASSPTRAGTDTQYF	TRBV16	TRBJ2-3	.
TGTGCCAGCAGCTTAGCGCCAGGGGCCGAGCAGTACTTC	CASSLAPGAEQYF	TRBV7-8	TRBJ2-7	.
TGTGCCAGCAGTTTAACGCACGGCGGGGAGCTGTTTTTT	CASSLTHGGELFF	TRBV6-6	TRBJ2-2	.
TGTGCCAGCAGTTACTCCAGCGCGAACACCGGGGAGCTGTTTTTT	CASSYSSANTGELFF	TRBV6-5	TRBJ2-2	.
TGTGCCAGCAGCAATTGGGGGGGAGGGACCCAGTACTTC	CASSNWGGGTQYF	TRBV7-3	TRBJ2-5	TRBD2
TGCGCCAGCCCGGGACAGGGGTCCTACGAGCAGTACTTC	CASPGQGSYEQYF	TRBV10-2	TRBJ2-7	TRBD1
TGTGCCAGCAGCCCCAGGACTACGTGGAATGAGCAGTTCTTC	CASSPRTTWNEQFF	TRBV7-2	TRBJ2-1	.
TGCAGCGGGACAGGGGCAAAAGAGACCCAGTACTTC	CSGTGAKETQYF	TRBV29-1	TRBJ2-5	TRBD1
TGTGCCAGCAGCCAAAGGACTAGCGGGAGGGTTCACGAGCAGTACTTC	CASSQRTSGRVHEQYF	TRBV4-2	TRBJ2-7	TRBD2
TGCGCCAGCAGTCAATCCCGGGGAAAGGATGGCTACACCTTC	CASSQSRGKDGYTF	TRBV23-1	TRBJ1-2	.
TGTGCCAGCAGTGAAGCGGTCCCAAAACAGGGGATTGAGTTCTTC	CASSEAVPKQGIEFF	TRBV2	TRBJ2-1	TRBD1
TGTGCCAGCAGCCAAGATGATTCAGGGGGGCACACTGAAGCTTTCTTT	CASSQDDSGGHTEAFF	TRBV4-2	TRBJ1-1	TRBD1
TGTGCCAGTAGTATAGCCCCGGGTGGCAATCAGCCCCAGCATTTT	CASSIAPGGNQPQHF	TRBV19	TRBJ1-5	.
TGTGCCAGCAGTGAAGTTTCTGGGACTACAGATACGCAGTATTTT	CASSEVSGTTDTQYF	TRBV6-1	TRBJ2-3	.
TGTGCCAGCAGTTTAGCTAGCGGGGGGGCCGAGACCCAGTACTTC	CASSLASGGAETQYF	TRBV6-5	TRBJ2-5	TRBD2
TGCAGCGCCGGGACAGGGGGACTGTATGGCTACACCTTC	CSAGTGGLYGYTF	TRBV29-1	TRBJ1-2	TRBD1
TGCAGCGTTGAACGGGTCAACATTCAGTACTTC	CSVERVNIQYF	TRBV29-1	TRBJ2-4	.
TGTGCCAGCAGGACCCCAGGGGGGCAGGGGTATGATGGCTACACCTTC	CASRTPGGQGYDGYTF	TRBV25-1	TRBJ1-2	TRBD1
TGTGCCAGCAGCCCCCATAGCGGGAGTGCGGCAGATACGCAGTATTTT	CASSPHSGSAADTQYF	TRBV14	TRBJ2-3	TRBD2
TGTGCTAGTGGCCAATCCGACAGGTTAGAGAACACCGGGGAGCTGTTTTTT	CASGQSDRLENTGELFF	TRBV12-5	TRBJ2-2	.
TGTGCCAGTAAGGCTAGGAGCTCCTACAATGAGCAGTTCTTC	CASKARSSYNEQFF	TRBV19	TRBJ2-1	.
TGCGCCAGCAGCCAAGATTCGACTGGGGCGGTGTACAATGAGCAGTTCTTC	CASSQDSTGAVYNEQFF	TRBV4-1	TRBJ2-1	.
TGTGCCAGCAGGAGACAGGGGGGGAAGTATGGCTACACCTTC	CASRRQGGKYGYTF	TRBV6-5	TRBJ1-2	TRBD1
TGCAGTGCTGATAGGGGACAAGGCTACACCTTC	CSADRGQGYTF	TRBV20-1	TRBJ1-2	.
TGTGCCACCAGCAGCGCCCGGGGACTGTTTTTT	CATSSARGLFF	TRBV15	TRBJ1-4	.
TGCGCCAGCAGCCAGACCACAGGGAGCGGAGAGACCCAGTACTTC	CASSQTTGSGETQYF	TRBV4-3	TRBJ2-5	.
TGTGCCAGCATCCTAAGCGGGAGTGGTGATACGCAGTATTTT	CASILSGSGDTQYF	TRBV6-1	TRBJ2-3	TRBD2
TGTGCCAGTAGGGCCACTAGCGGGAAGCAGGCGCAGTATTTT	CASRATSGKQAQYF	TRBV19	TRBJ2-3	TRBD2
TGCGCCAGCAGCCAAGAGGGCAGGGGCTACGAGCAGTACTTC	CASSQEGRGYEQYF	TRBV4-3	TRBJ2-7	.
TGCGCCAGCAACCTCGGGACAGGAGGGGGCTACGAGCAGTCCTTC	CASNLGTGGGYEQSF	TRBV5-1	TRBJ2-7	TRBD1